The rows below give T cell receptor beta chains drawn from one sample of a study of shared clonotypes between healthy human individuals. Only in-frame clones appear in the TCRdb table, and some are missing; sequencing was by immunoSEQ multiplex PCR. The sample gives 2 million to 2.5 million clones, less than 95% of which show up once; around 0.4% is in the top ten. Sequences were obtained from naive CD4+ T cells from PBMCs. Receptor source: a young man in good health. Some clones in this sample may be carry-over from other donors' samples. CDR3s include the opening cysteine and the closing phenylalanine or tryptophan. Each record gives: V gene, J gene, D gene, CDR3 protein. The D gene is left open where the match is weak.

TRBV7-2	TRBJ2-1	TRBD1	CASSTQGQANEQFF
TRBV7-2	TRBJ2-2	NA	CASSPRGGTTAGELFF
TRBV9	TRBJ2-5	NA	CASSAIQGETQYF
TRBV9	TRBJ2-3	NA	CASSHKDTQYF
TRBV5-1	TRBJ2-2	NA	CASSLAQGTFTGELFF
TRBV7-9	TRBJ2-7	NA	CASSLGGLVDEQYF
TRBV5-1	TRBJ1-4	NA	CASSLKWGESKLFF
TRBV4-2	TRBJ2-5	TRBD2	CASSPKRAAGDETQYF
TRBV6-6	TRBJ2-2	TRBD1	CASSGRQGTNTGELFF
TRBV7-2	TRBJ2-1	NA	CASIAGTYNEQFF
TRBV15	TRBJ2-3	TRBD2	CATSRTGTSQHTDTQYF
TRBV7-8	TRBJ2-5	NA	CASSLVPGTQRTQYF
TRBV30	TRBJ1-2	NA	CAWSWRGRNYGYTF
TRBV9	TRBJ2-3	TRBD2	CASSGTSGTDTQYF
TRBV2	TRBJ2-3	NA	CASQKNSGDTQYF
TRBV7-8	TRBJ2-7	NA	CASSLGRGEWYEQYF
TRBV7-2	TRBJ2-1	TRBD2	CASSLPVLAGRNNEQFF
TRBV5-5	TRBJ2-7	TRBD2	CASSLAGMSLAGSSYEQYF
TRBV2	TRBJ1-5	NA	CASSEGRASNQPQHF
TRBV28	TRBJ2-4	TRBD2	CASSLYPLWGEGAKNIQYF
TRBV18	TRBJ2-1	NA	CASSPRLTSDEQFF
TRBV2	TRBJ1-1	NA	CARYQGYAFF
TRBV5-1	TRBJ1-4	TRBD1	CASSIRQGAGEKLFF
TRBV7-2	TRBJ2-7	TRBD1	CASRRQQGAYEQYF
TRBV7-2	TRBJ2-1	TRBD2	CASSPRTSGRDYNEQFF
TRBV6-5	TRBJ2-1	TRBD2	CASSRRGAVYNEQFF
TRBV29-1	TRBJ2-1	NA	CSVERGSSYNEQFF
TRBV30	TRBJ2-5	NA	CAYGTRASQETQYF
TRBV7-3	TRBJ1-1	NA	CASSLFGGRNTEAFF
TRBV5-1	TRBJ1-4	NA	CASSLGTYPATNEKLFF
TRBV29-1	TRBJ1-1	TRBD1	CSAIRQGPNTEAFF
TRBV5-1	TRBJ1-2	NA	CASSLVALSDGYTF
TRBV2	TRBJ2-2	NA	CASSNRDGSNSGELFF
TRBV7-9	TRBJ2-1	TRBD1	CASSLDRGRYNEQFF
TRBV7-7	TRBJ2-1	TRBD2	CASSLVASGSSGEQFF
TRBV7-2	TRBJ1-3	TRBD1	CASSGQGATGNTIYF
TRBV7-2	TRBJ2-1	TRBD2	CASSLSGTSGVNEQFF
TRBV7-3	TRBJ2-3	NA	CASSLESGPTDTQYF
TRBV7-9	TRBJ1-2	TRBD1	CASSLGQNYGYTF